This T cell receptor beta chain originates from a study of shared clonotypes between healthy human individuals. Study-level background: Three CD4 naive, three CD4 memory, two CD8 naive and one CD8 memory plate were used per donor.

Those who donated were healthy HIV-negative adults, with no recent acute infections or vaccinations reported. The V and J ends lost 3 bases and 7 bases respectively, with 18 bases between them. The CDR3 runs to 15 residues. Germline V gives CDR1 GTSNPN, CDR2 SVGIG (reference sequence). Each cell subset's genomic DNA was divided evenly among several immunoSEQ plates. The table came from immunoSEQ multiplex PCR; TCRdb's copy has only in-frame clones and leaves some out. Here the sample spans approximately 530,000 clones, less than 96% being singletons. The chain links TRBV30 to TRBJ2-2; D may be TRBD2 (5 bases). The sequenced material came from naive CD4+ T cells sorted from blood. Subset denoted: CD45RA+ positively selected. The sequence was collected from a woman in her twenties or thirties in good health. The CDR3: CAWSVARSGIGELFF. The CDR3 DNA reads TGTGCCTGGAGCGTAGCGAGATCGGGGATCGGGGAGCTGTTTTTT.